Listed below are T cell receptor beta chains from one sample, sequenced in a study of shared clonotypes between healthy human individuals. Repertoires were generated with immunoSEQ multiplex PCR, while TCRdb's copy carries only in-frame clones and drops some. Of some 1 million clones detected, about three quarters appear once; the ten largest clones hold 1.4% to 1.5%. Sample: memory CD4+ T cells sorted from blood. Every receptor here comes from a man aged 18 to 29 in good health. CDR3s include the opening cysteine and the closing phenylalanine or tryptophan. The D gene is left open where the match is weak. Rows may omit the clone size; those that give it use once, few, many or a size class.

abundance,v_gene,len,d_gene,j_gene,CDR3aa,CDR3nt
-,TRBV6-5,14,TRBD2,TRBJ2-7,CASQRAAGGREQYF,TGTGCCAGCCAGAGAGCGGCGGGAGGTCGCGAGCAGTACTTC
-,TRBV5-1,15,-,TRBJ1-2,CASSLDGQPNYGYTF,TGCGCCAGCAGCTTGGATGGGCAACCTAACTATGGCTACACCTTC
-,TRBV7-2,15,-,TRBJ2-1,CASSLAARAGNEQFF,TGTGCCAGCAGCTTAGCAGCGCGAGCGGGCAATGAGCAGTTCTTC
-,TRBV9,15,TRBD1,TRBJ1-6,CASSASGQGGSPLHF,TGTGCCAGCAGCGCTTCGGGACAGGGAGGTTCACCCCTCCACTTT
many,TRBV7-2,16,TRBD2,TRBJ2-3,CASSYSGRVRTDTQYF,TGTGCCAGCAGCTATAGCGGGAGGGTACGCACAGATACGCAGTATTTT
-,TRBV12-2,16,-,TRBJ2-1,CASRPRSSGSYNEQFF,TGTGCAAGTCGCCCCCGCAGTAGCGGCTCCTACAATGAGCAGTTCTTC
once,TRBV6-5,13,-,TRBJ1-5,CASSSQGFQPQHF,TGTGCCAGCAGTTCGCAGGGCTTCCAGCCCCAGCATTTT
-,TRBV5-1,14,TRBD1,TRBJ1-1,CASSLVGTGTEAFF,TGCGCCAGCAGCTTGGTGGGGACAGGGACTGAAGCTTTCTTT
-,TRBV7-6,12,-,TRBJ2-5,CASSLVQGTQYF,TGTGCCAGCAGCTTAGTTCAAGGGACCCAGTACTTC
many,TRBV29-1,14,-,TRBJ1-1,CSVTGGGPGTEAFF,TGCAGCGTCACTGGCGGGGGGCCCGGCACTGAAGCTTTCTTT
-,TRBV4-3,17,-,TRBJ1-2,CASSQDTKRFFNYGYTF,TGCGCCAGCAGCCAAGATACGAAGCGATTCTTTAACTATGGCTACACCTTC
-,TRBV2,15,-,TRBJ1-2,CASSVRQGQNYGYTF,TGTGCCAGCAGTGTTCGTCAGGGACAAAACTATGGCTACACCTTC
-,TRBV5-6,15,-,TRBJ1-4,CASSSYRDLNEKLFF,TGTGCCAGCAGCTCATACCGGGACCTCAATGAAAAACTGTTTTTT
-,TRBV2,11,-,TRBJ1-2,CASSEENRNTF,TGTGCCAGCAGTGAAGAGAATAGGAACACCTTC
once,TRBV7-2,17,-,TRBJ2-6,CASSPGPTGSGANVLTF,TGTGCCAGCAGCCCCGGGCCTACGGGGTCTGGGGCCAACGTCCTGACTTTC
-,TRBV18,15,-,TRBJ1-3,CASSPSDSYGNTIYF,TGTGCCAGCTCACCATCGGACAGCTATGGAAACACCATATATTTT
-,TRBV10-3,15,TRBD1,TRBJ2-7,CAISEGGQGAYEQYF,TGTGCCATCAGTGAGGGGGGACAGGGGGCCTACGAGCAGTACTTC
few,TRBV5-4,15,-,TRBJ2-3,CASSSTRSSTDTQYF,TGTGCCAGCAGCTCGACAAGATCTAGCACAGATACGCAGTATTTT
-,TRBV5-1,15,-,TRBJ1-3,CASSLTGNSGNTIYF,TGCGCCAGCAGCTTGACAGGAAACTCTGGAAACACCATATATTTT
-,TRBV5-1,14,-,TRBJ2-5,CASSPAPGQETQYF,TGCGCCAGCAGTCCAGCTCCGGGACAAGAGACCCAGTACTTC
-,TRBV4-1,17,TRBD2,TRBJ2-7,CASSQDPSGPGPYEQYF,TGCGCCAGCAGCCAAGACCCTAGCGGGCCAGGGCCCTACGAGCAGTACTTC
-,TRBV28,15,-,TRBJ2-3,CASSTRWEPTDTQYF,TGTGCCAGCAGTACAAGGTGGGAGCCCACAGATACGCAGTATTTT
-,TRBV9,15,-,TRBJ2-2,CASSVATSNTGELFF,TGTGCCAGCAGCGTAGCTACCTCGAACACCGGGGAGCTGTTTTTT
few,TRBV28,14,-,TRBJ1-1,CASSTASGNTEAFF,TGTGCCAGCAGTACCGCTTCGGGGAACACTGAAGCTTTCTTT
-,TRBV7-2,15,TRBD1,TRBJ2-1,CASSSKDRGVDEQFF,TGTGCCAGCAGCTCAAAGGACAGGGGAGTCGATGAGCAGTTCTTC
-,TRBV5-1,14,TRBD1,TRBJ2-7,CASSLGDSAYEQYF,TGCGCCAGCAGCTTGGGGGACAGCGCCTACGAGCAGTACTTC
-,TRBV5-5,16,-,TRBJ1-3,CASSLEYGASGNTIYF,TGTGCCAGCAGCTTGGAATACGGAGCCTCTGGAAACACCATATATTTT
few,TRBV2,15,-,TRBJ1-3,CASSGQRSSGNTIYF,TGTGCCAGCAGCGGACAGCGGAGCTCTGGAAACACCATATATTTT
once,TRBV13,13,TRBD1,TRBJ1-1,CASSLVGTGKVFF,TGTGCCAGCAGCTTGGTCGGGACAGGGAAAGTTTTCTTT
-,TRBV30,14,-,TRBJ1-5,CAWRDGYSNQPQHF,TGTGCCTGGAGGGACGGTTATAGCAATCAGCCCCAGCATTTT
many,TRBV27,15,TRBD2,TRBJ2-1,CASSPSGLLTDEQFF,TGTGCCAGCAGTCCCTCGGGACTATTGACGGATGAGCAGTTCTTC
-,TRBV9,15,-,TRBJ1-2,CASSVALDGSYGYTF,TGTGCCAGCAGCGTAGCTCTAGACGGAAGCTATGGCTACACCTTC
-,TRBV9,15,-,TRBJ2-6,CASSVGDSGANVLTF,TGTGCCAGCAGCGTAGGAGACTCTGGGGCCAACGTCCTGACTTTC
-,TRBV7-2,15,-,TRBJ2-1,CASSFYQSSYNEQFF,TGTGCCAGCAGCTTCTACCAAAGCTCCTACAATGAGCAGTTCTTC
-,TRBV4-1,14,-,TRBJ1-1,CASSQRWGGTEAFF,TGCGCCAGCAGCCAAAGATGGGGGGGGACTGAAGCTTTCTTT
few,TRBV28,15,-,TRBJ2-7,CASSTPTGRVYEQYF,TGTGCCAGCAGCACCCCGACAGGGAGGGTCTACGAGCAGTACTTC
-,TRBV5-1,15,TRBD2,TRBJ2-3,CASSMNSGATDTQYF,TGCGCCAGCAGCATGAATAGCGGGGCCACAGATACGCAGTATTTT
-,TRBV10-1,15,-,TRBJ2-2,CASSPGSANTGELFF,TGCGCCAGCAGCCCCGGTTCTGCGAACACCGGGGAGCTGTTTTTT
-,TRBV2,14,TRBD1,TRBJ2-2,CASSAGGATGELFF,TGTGCCAGCAGTGCAGGGGGCGCAACCGGGGAGCTGTTTTTT
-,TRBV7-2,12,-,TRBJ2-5,CASSPWGETQYF,TGTGCCAGCAGCCCCTGGGGGGAGACCCAGTACTTC
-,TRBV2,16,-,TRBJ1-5,CASSEQGGYSNQPQHF,TGTGCCAGCAGTGAACAAGGAGGTTATAGCAATCAGCCCCAGCATTTT
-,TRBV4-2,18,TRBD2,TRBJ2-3,CASSLRLAGGFNTDTQYF,TGTGCCAGCAGCCTGAGACTAGCGGGGGGATTCAACACAGATACGCAGTATTTT
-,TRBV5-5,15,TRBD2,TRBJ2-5,CASSLGGGGAETQYF,TGTGCCAGCAGCTTGGGCGGCGGGGGGGCCGAGACCCAGTACTTC
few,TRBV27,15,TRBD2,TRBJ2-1,CASSDGLALNYEQFF,TGTGCCAGCAGTGATGGACTAGCCTTAAATTATGAGCAGTTCTTC
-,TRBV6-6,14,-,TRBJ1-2,CASSYRVGNYGYTF,TGTGCCAGCAGTTACAGGGTAGGGAACTATGGCTACACCTTC
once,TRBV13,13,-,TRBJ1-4,CASRREGWEKLFF,TGTGCCAGCAGACGGGAGGGGTGGGAAAAACTGTTTTTT
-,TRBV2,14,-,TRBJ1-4,CASRPRVTNEKLFF,TGTGCCAGCAGACCCAGGGTAACTAATGAAAAACTGTTTTTT
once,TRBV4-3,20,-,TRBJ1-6,CASSQVFSPGGSSYNSPLHF,TGCGCCAGCAGCCAAGTCTTTTCTCCGGGGGGTAGCTCCTATAATTCACCCCTCCACTTT
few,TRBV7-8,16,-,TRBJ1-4,CASSLAGGSGDEKLFF,TGTGCCAGCAGCTTAGCCGGCGGGTCGGGGGACGAAAAACTGTTTTTT
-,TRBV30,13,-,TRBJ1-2,CAWIRDKNYGYTF,TGTGCCTGGATCCGGGACAAAAACTATGGCTACACCTTC